Each of the 7 T cell receptor beta chains below was sequenced from the same sample in a study of PD-L1 blockade in urothelial cancer. Only in-frame clones appear in the TCRdb table, and some are missing; sequencing was by immunoSEQ multiplex PCR. This sample has about 52,000 clones, with roughly 80% found just once. Sequenced material: PBMCs, taken around atezolizumab (anti-PD-L1) treatment. The receptors were gathered from a man between 65 and 85 years old with urothelial cancer.

The chain uses TRBV9 and TRBJ2-1; 7 bases line up with TRBD2. CDR3 length equals 16 residues. Germline assignment: CDR1 SGDLS and CDR2 YYNGEE. Losses at the gene ends were 1 base for V and 1 base for J; bases not matched to a gene: 5. The CDR3 region is CASSVSSGLSYNEQFF. Written as DNA, the CDR3 is TGTGCCAGCAGCGTATCTAGCGGACTATCCTACAATGAGCAGTTCTTC.

The rearrangement uses TRBV11-3 and TRBJ2-3; 7 nucleotides align to TRBD1. The CDR3 has 14 amino acids. V gave up 4 bases and J gave up 1 base; unmatched junction bases: 2. Germline assignment: CDR1 SGHNT and CDR2 YENEEA. CDR3 protein: CASSYDRGTDTQYF. The CDR3 nucleotides read TGTGCCAGCAGCTACGACAGGGGCACAGATACGCAGTATTTT.

This clone has only a few counts. The chain is built from TRBV7-3 and TRBJ2-1; TRBD2 agrees at 12 bases. J gave up 1 base and V 4 bases, and 5 bases lay outside the gene matches. Germline assignment: CDR1 SGHTA and CDR2 FQGTGA. This CDR3 has 17 amino acids. CDR3 loop: CASSYGTSGPSYNEQFF. The CDR3 nucleotides read TGTGCCAGCAGCTACGGGACTAGCGGGCCTTCCTACAATGAGCAGTTCTTC.

V is TRBV27 and J is TRBJ2-2; D possibly corresponds to TRBD2 (5 bases). CDR3 length: 16 amino acids. The V gene lost 5 bases and the J gene lost 4 bases, with 17 bases spanning the gap. CDR1 is MNHEY and CDR2 is SMNVEV in the germline V gene (reference sequence). This CDR3 is CASSPLMGASTGELFF. The CDR3 DNA is TGTGCCAGCAGTCCATTAATGGGAGCGAGCACCGGGGAGCTGTTTTTT.

This clone was counted a few times. CDR3: CAISEDRSYGYTF. CDR3 DNA sequence: TGTGCCATCAGTGAAGACAGGTCCTATGGCTACACCTTC. The rearrangement uses TRBV10-3 and TRBJ1-2, with D perhaps matching TRBD1 (6 bases). The CDR3 runs to 13 residues. Germline-derived CDR1 and CDR2 are ENHRY and SYGVKD. V gave up 3 bases and J gave up 4 bases, with 9 bases separating them.

The V call is TRBV4-3, the J call TRBJ2-3, with 14 nucleotides matching TRBD2. Germline V gene data show CDR1 as LGHNA and CDR2 as YSLEER. The V and J ends lost 1 base and 0 bases, in that order; junction bases with no gene match: 6. The CDR3 consists of 19 residues. The chain's CDR3 is CASSQGGGTSGGSTDTQYF. The CDR3 DNA is TGCGCCAGCAGCCAAGGGGGGGGGACTAGCGGGGGTAGCACAGATACGCAGTATTTT.

V is TRBV11-1 and J is TRBJ2-7; 7 nucleotides align to TRBD2. Germline lookup yields CDR1 SGHAT and CDR2 FQDESV (reference sequence). Trimming removed 2 bases from V and 2 bases from J; junction bases left unmatched: 3. The CDR3 is made up of 14 amino acids. CDR3 protein: CASSLQGGPYEQYF. DNA of the CDR3: TGTGCCAGCAGCTTACAGGGAGGGCCCTACGAGCAGTACTTC.